This T cell receptor beta chain was retrieved from a study of blood T cell repertoires in COVID-19. In the study overall: Researchers got acute and convalescent COVID-19 samples from the United States, Italy and Spain. Sources were T cells, B-cell-depleted T cells, or PBMCs; the material itself was cDNA or gDNA.

Authors' data handling: Reference gene primer amplification yielded estimated nucleated cell counts. Generated by immunoSEQ multiplex PCR, the TCRdb table keeps only in-frame clones and is missing some. V, J and clone size are taken as reported in that table, and D and trimming were inferred from the DNA itself. The data show tens of thousands of clones, more than 70% seen once. The CDR3 loop spans 13 amino acids. With V trimmed by 5 bases and J by 4 bases, 4 bases remained unmatched. The germline V gene has CDR1 SNHLY and CDR2 FYNNEI. The sample taken for sequencing was peripheral blood. The rearrangement joins TRBV2 to TRBJ2-5; 7 positions match TRBD1. The sequence came from a woman older than 75 with acute or convalescent COVID-19. CDR3 nucleotides: TGTGCCAGCAGTCAGGGGGTGGTAGAGACCCAGTACTTC. This translates into CASSQGVVETQYF.